This T cell receptor (beta chain) stems from a study of CD8 T cells in ankylosing spondylitis. General study results and limits: Blood from ankylosing spondylitis patients appeared to carry a characteristic eight-variant TCR beta motif.

On this clonotype itself: Its matching antigen is unknown. A read error may produce the germline difference seen at one junction end.

TCRdb recomputed calls from the 5' RACE reads with MiXCR, one row per CDR3 protein. The repertoire has some 840,000 distinct CDR3 sequences, approximately 12% of them found once; the top ten carry more than 0.5%. This CDR3 contains 15 residues. CDR1 and CDR2 from the germline V gene are SGHTA and FQGNSA. The source of this sequence is a male donor with ankylosing spondylitis. The rearrangement uses TRBV7-2 and TRBJ2-3; 7 bases are a match to TRBD1. Sequenced material: blood, either unsorted or a sorted T cell fraction (not recorded which). The CDR3 bases are TGCACCAGCCGATCGACAGGGCCTCTCACAGATACGCAGTATTTT. This codes for CTSRSTGPLTDTQYF.